This passage covers 27 T cell receptor beta chains from one sample sequenced in a study of beta chain features in type 1 diabetes. Overall study results and limits: In every one of the four CD4+ subsets, TCRB CDR3s were moderately but significantly shorter in Type 1 diabetes patients.

Every isolated RNA sample was fully reverse transcribed, so sequencing captured expressed TCRB transcripts. Sequencing used immunoSEQ multiplex PCR; TCRdb keeps in-frame clones, though not all of them. Here the sample spans 150,000 to 200,000 clones, 6.5% to 9.5% being singletons. Their recognized antigens are unknown. The sample comprised central memory CD4+ T cells from blood. These receptor sequences come from a woman aged 40 to 50 with type 1 diabetes.

The chain has TRBV4-1 and TRBJ2-7; 7 nucleotides align to TRBD1. The V segment lost 3 bases and the J segment 5 bases; nucleotides outside the gene matches: 4. The CDR3 spans 13 residues. Looked up from germline, CDR1 is MGHRA and CDR2 is YSYEKL. CDR3 DNA sequence: TGCGCCAGCAGCCAGACAGGGCCCAACGAGCAGTACTTC. It encodes CASSQTGPNEQYF.

The chain joins TRBV7-8 to TRBJ2-5; D is ambiguous. The CDR3 consists of 14 residues. Trimming left V 3 bases short and J 7 bases short, with 15 bases between. Germline CDR1 is SGHVS and CDR2 is FQNEAQ. CDR3 nucleotides: TGTGCCAGCAGCTTGACAACGGCGACACGGACCCAGTACTTC. It encodes CASSLTTATRTQYF.

The table lists this clone with many counts. The J gene is TRBJ2-1, the V gene TRBV4-3; 8 bases line up with TRBD2. Germline V gene data show CDR1 as LGHNA and CDR2 as YSLEER. CDR3 length: 14 amino acids. With V trimmed by 0 bases and J by 7 bases, 2 bases remained unmatched. CDR3 DNA: TGCGCCAGCAGCCAAGAGTCTAGCGGGAATGAGCAGTTCTTC. Protein: CASSQESSGNEQFF.

V is TRBV20-1 and J is TRBJ1-2; D not certain. Trimming took off 3 bases at V and 3 bases at J, with 5 bases between the two ends. Germline CDR1 reads DFQATT; CDR2 reads SNEGSKA (reference sequence). This CDR3 has 11 amino acids. CDR3 nucleotide sequence: TGCAGTGCTAGCCAGGACTATGGCTACACCTTC. The encoded protein is CSASQDYGYTF.

There are a few counts of this clone. The chain uses TRBV7-2 and TRBJ2-7; D not certain. Germline V CDR1 and CDR2: SGHTA, FQGNSA. Trimming pared 6 bases from V and 6 bases from J, leaving 18 bases between. The CDR3 is 14 amino acids. Written as DNA, the CDR3 is TGTGCCAGCAGTCGGCAGGTACATCGTTCCGAGCAGTACTTC. Amino acid sequence: CASSRQVHRSEQYF. Full variable domain (remainder filled in from reference TRBV7-2 and TRBJ2-7): GAGVSQSPSNKVTEKGKDVELRCDPISGHTALYWYRQSLGQGLEFLIYFQGNSAPDKSGLPSDRFSAERTGGSVSTLTIQRTQQEDSAVYLCASSRQVHRSEQYFGPGTRLTVT.

This CDR3 is CASSVGAGQRGSYNEQFF. The CDR3 region has the DNA TGTGCCAGCAGCGTAGGGGCGGGACAGAGGGGGTCCTACAATGAGCAGTTCTTC. This chain connects TRBV9 to TRBJ2-1, with D possibly being TRBD1 (7 bases). The CDR3 has 18 amino acids. The V and J ends lost 0 bases and 1 base respectively, with 17 bases between them. Per germline, CDR1 SGDLS and CDR2 YYNGEE. Based on the CDR3 plus reference TRBV9 and TRBJ2-1, the full variable domain is DSGVTQTPKHLITATGQRVTLRCSPRSGDLSVYWYQQSLDQGLQFLIQYYNGEERAKGNILERFSAQQFPDLHSELNLSSLELGDSALYFCASSVGAGQRGSYNEQFFGPGTRLTVL.

This chain uses TRBV7-3 with TRBJ1-1; 7 nucleotides line up with TRBD1. The CDR3 loop spans 13 amino acids. The germline gives CDR1 SGHTA, CDR2 FQGTGA. V dropped 5 bases and J dropped 6; count of bases not matched to a gene: 6. The CDR3 sequence: CASSLGTASEAFF. The CDR3 DNA is TGTGCCAGCAGCCTGGGGACAGCCTCTGAAGCTTTCTTT. Together with reference TRBV7-3 and TRBJ1-1, the CDR3 gives the full variable domain: GAGVSQTPSNKVTEKGKYVELRCDPISGHTALYWYRQSLGQGPEFLIYFQGTGAADDSGLPNDRFFAVRPEGSVSTLKIQRTERGDSAVYLCASSLGTASEAFFGQGTRLTVV.

This clone was found a few times. The rearrangement uses TRBV7-9 and TRBJ1-2, with D possibly TRBD1 on 6 matching bases. Trimming left V 5 bases short and J 7 bases short, with 17 bases between. This CDR3 has 14 amino acids. CDR1 and CDR2 from the germline V gene are SEHNR and FQNEAQ (reference sequence). The CDR3 here is CASSPGEGASGYTF. The CDR3 bases are TGTGCCAGCAGCCCAGGGGAAGGGGCATCTGGCTACACCTTC.

This clone occurred a few times. The sample carries other DNA sequences with the same CDR3. The chain recombines TRBV29-1 with TRBJ1-1; 10 positions agree with TRBD1. The CDR3 is 13 amino acids. CDR1 SQVTM and CDR2 ANQGSEA come from the germline V gene. V was clipped by 7 bases and J by 4 bases; unmatched bases: 6. The CDR3 DNA reads as TGCAGCGGGGGACAGGGGAGAGGCACTGAAGCTTTCTTT. This encodes CSGGQGRGTEAFF.

The V and J genes are TRBV7-9 and TRBJ2-1, with TRBD2 identical over 8 bases. Per the germline V gene, CDR1 is SEHNR and CDR2 is FQNEAQ (reference sequence). With 5 bases clipped from V and 3 bases from J, the junction kept 6 bases outside the gene matches. The CDR3 sequence is 15 residues long. The CDR3 sequence: CASSPGTSIYNEQFF. The CDR3 coding sequence is TGTGCCAGCAGCCCCGGGACTAGTATCTACAATGAGCAGTTCTTC.

This sequence joins TRBV7-2 and TRBJ2-3; D gene ambiguous. Deletions cut 2 bases from V and 6 bases from J, with 12 bases between. This CDR3 is 14 amino acids long. Germline loops: CDR1 SGHTA, CDR2 FQGNSA. The CDR3 DNA follows: TGTGCCAGCAGCTTAAATTGGGCTGCGGATACGCAGTATTTT. Protein: CASSLNWAADTQYF.

This clone has a handful of counts. This chain connects TRBV30 to TRBJ1-5; D remains unclear. CDR1 is GTSNPN, CDR2 SVGIG, per germline (reference sequence). Deletions cut 1 base from V and 0 bases from J, with 4 bases between. The CDR3 contains 13 residues. This chain's CDR3 is CAWSGHSNQPQHF. For the CDR3, the DNA is TGTGCCTGGAGTGGACATAGCAATCAGCCCCAGCATTTT.

The V gene is TRBV4-3, the J gene TRBJ1-3, with 12 bases identical to TRBD1. V shed 4 bases, J shed 3 bases, and the junction held 7 bases outside the gene matches. Germline V CDR1 and CDR2: LGHNA, YSLEER. The CDR3 loop spans 17 amino acids. CDR3 region: CASSPKGTGGFGNTIYF. The CDR3 region has the DNA TGCGCCAGCAGCCCAAAGGGGACAGGGGGCTTTGGAAACACCATATATTTT.

This clone was counted at least ten times. V usage is TRBV5-1 and J usage is TRBJ1-1; TRBD1 aligns across 7 bases. Germline lookup yields CDR1 SGHRS and CDR2 YFSETQ. The length of the CDR3 is 16 residues. Losses at the gene ends were 0 bases for V and 3 bases for J; bases not matched to a gene: 8. The chain's CDR3 is CASSLGQGQGYTEAFF. The CDR3 bases are TGCGCCAGCAGCTTGGGACAGGGCCAGGGGTACACTGAAGCTTTCTTT.

This clone was detected a few times. The chain uses TRBV2 and TRBJ2-1; perhaps TRBD1 as D (7 bases). The CDR3 has 13 residues. The germline V gene has CDR1 SNHLY and CDR2 FYNNEI. Trimming stripped 7 bases from V and 9 bases from J, with 16 bases between. The CDR3 sequence is CASKGQGGLEQFF. CDR3 DNA sequence: TGTGCCAGCAAAGGGCAGGGGGGCCTTGAGCAGTTCTTC.

A few counts support this clone. The CDR3 DNA follows: TGCAGCGTTGAATTGGACAGGGCCCTCTATGGCTACACCTTC. It codes for CSVELDRALYGYTF. This chain links TRBV29-1 with TRBJ1-2, with TRBD1 matching over 8 bases. The V gene's germline CDR1 is SQVTM and CDR2 ANQGSEA. The CDR3 runs to 14 residues. J lost 4 bases, V lost 2 bases, and 6 bases had no gene match.

CDR3 protein: CASSPGGPNYGYTF. The CDR3, as DNA: TGTGCCAGCAGCCCAGGGGGACCTAACTATGGCTACACCTTC. V usage is TRBV5-8 and J usage is TRBJ1-2; 7 bases map to TRBD1. The CDR3 has 14 amino acids. Trimming removed 4 bases from V and 0 bases from J; junction bases left unmatched: 3. The germline V gene has CDR1 SGHTS and CDR2 YDEGEE. Drawing the rest from reference TRBV5-8 and TRBJ1-2, the complete variable domain is EAGVTQSPTHLIKTRGQQATLRCSPISGHTSVYWYQQALGLGLQFLLWYDEGEERNRGNFPPRFSGRQFPNYSSELNVNALELEDSALYLCASSPGGPNYGYTFGSGTRLTVV.

This clone was seen at least ten times. V gene TRBV30 combines with J gene TRBJ2-7; 7 nucleotides line up with TRBD1. The CDR3 consists of 14 residues. With V trimmed by 4 bases and J by 2 bases, 8 bases remained unmatched. From germline, CDR1 is GTSNPN and CDR2 SVGIG (reference sequence). The CDR3 nucleotides read TGTGCCTGGACCAGGGGGACAGCGACCTACGAGCAGTACTTC. It translates to CAWTRGTATYEQYF. The full variable domain, completed using reference TRBV30 and TRBJ2-7, is SQTIHQWPATLVQPVGSPLSLECTVEGTSNPNLYWYRQAAGRGLQLLFYSVGIGQISSEVPQNLSASRPQDRQFILSSKKLLLSDSGFYLCAWTRGTATYEQYFGPGTRLTVT.

The DNA for the CDR3 is TGCAGCGTGACAACAGGGAAGGACACTGAAGCTTTCTTT. Its translation is CSVTTGKDTEAFF. This chain joins TRBV29-1 and TRBJ1-1; D may be TRBD1 (6 bases). The CDR3 spans 13 residues. V gave up 6 bases and J gave up 3 bases, with 14 bases separating them. Germline V gene lookup returns CDR1 SQVTM and CDR2 ANQGSEA.

A few counts support this clone. This chain joins TRBV6-1 and TRBJ1-3; tentative D call: TRBD1 (5 bases). CDR3 length: 15 amino acids. With 5 bases removed from V and 1 base from J, the gap between germline ends came to 12 bases. Germline V gives CDR1 MNHNS, CDR2 SASEGT. Here the CDR3 DNA reads TGTGCCAGCAGTCAAGATCAGGGATCTGGAAACACCATATATTTT. It is translated as CASSQDQGSGNTIYF.

The table lists this clone with many counts. This chain uses TRBV30 with TRBJ2-1, with 13 bases identical to TRBD2. V shed 3 bases, J shed 6 bases, and the junction held 5 bases outside the gene matches. The CDR3 spans 15 residues. Germline loops: CDR1 GTSNPN, CDR2 SVGIG (reference sequence). Here the CDR3 DNA reads TGTGCCTGGAGGAGGGGACTAGCGGGAAGCAATGAGCAGTTCTTC. This sequence encodes CAWRRGLAGSNEQFF.

The chain carries TRBV29-1 and TRBJ1-5; D gene unclear. The CDR3 is made up of 12 amino acids. Trimming removed 5 bases from V and 2 bases from J, with 7 bases in between. Germline loops: CDR1 SQVTM, CDR2 ANQGSEA. The CDR3 sequence is CSVRQGNQPQHF. CDR3 DNA: TGCAGCGTTCGCCAGGGCAATCAGCCCCAGCATTTT. The complete variable domain, with remaining parts taken from reference TRBV29-1 and TRBJ1-5, reads SAVISQKPSRDICQRGTSLTIQCQVDSQVTMMFWYRQQPGQSLTLIATANQGSEATYESGFVIDKFPISRPNLTFSTLTVSNMSPEDSSIYLCSVRQGNQPQHFGDGTRLSIL.

In this sample, this clone turned up a few times. V gene TRBV6-5 combines with J gene TRBJ2-1; TRBD2 matches 11 bases. CDR3 length: 14 amino acids. V was pared by 6 bases and J by 9 bases, with 7 bases of the junction left unmatched. CDR1 and CDR2 (germline): MNHEY, SVGAGI. The CDR3 DNA follows: TGTGCCAGCAGGCTAGCGGGGGGCTCCCGTGAGCAGTTCTTC. Its translation: CASRLAGGSREQFF.

J is TRBJ1-1 and V is TRBV7-9, with D tentatively TRBD1 (6 bases). CDR3 length: 13 residues. Trimming removed 5 bases at V and 5 bases at J, with 12 bases between. CDR1 and CDR2 (germline): SEHNR, FQNEAQ (reference sequence). The CDR3 DNA reads as TGTGCCAGCAGCCGTCTTACAGGGACTGAAGCTTTCTTT. Translation gives CASSRLTGTEAFF.

This clone was counted a few times. The chain joins TRBV28 to TRBJ2-5, with D tentatively TRBD1 (6 bases). The CDR3 consists of 15 residues. Trimming took off 6 bases at V and 0 bases at J, with 14 bases between the two ends. Germline loops: CDR1 MDHEN, CDR2 SYDVKM. The CDR3 loop is CASRRAGAYQETQYF. DNA of the CDR3: TGTGCCAGCAGGCGGGCAGGGGCGTACCAAGAGACCCAGTACTTC.

V gene TRBV30 combines with J gene TRBJ1-5; D is ambiguous. CDR1 and CDR2 from the germline V gene are GTSNPN and SVGIG (reference sequence). V lost 4 bases, J lost 8 bases, and 15 bases lay in between. The CDR3 runs to 13 residues. The CDR3 coding sequence is TGTGCCTGGAATAGGCGGAACCTGGAGCCCCAGCATTTT. Translation gives CAWNRRNLEPQHF.

Only a few counts were recorded for this clone. This chain joins TRBV7-2 and TRBJ2-5, with D hard to call. CDR1 is SGHTA and CDR2 is FQGNSA in the germline V gene. V lost 5 bases to trimming and J lost 4 bases, with 14 bases between them. CDR3 length equals 14 residues. DNA of the CDR3: TGTGCCAGCAGCCTTAAGAGGTCCAGAGAGACCCAGTACTTC. Translating gives CASSLKRSRETQYF.